The 8 T cell receptor beta chains reported below all come from one sample, sequenced in a study of blood T cells in healthy people across ages. Primed by a sample-barcoded 5' primer and a J-beta primer mix, a second PCR proceeded for about 6 to 12 cycles. TCRdb recomputed calls from the 5' RACE reads with MiXCR, one row per CDR3 protein. The table includes around 1.5 million distinct CDR3 sequences, roughly 59% detected once. The sample consisted of blood. The receptors derive from a man aged 18 to 35 in good health.

The gene calls are TRBV20-1 and TRBJ1-5; maybe TRBD1 (6 bases). Trimming left V 0 bases short and J 2 bases short, with 20 bases between. CDR1 and CDR2 from the germline V gene are DFQATT and SNEGSKA (reference sequence). The CDR3 has 18 residues. CDR3 sequence: CSAREPQGGIVGNQPQHF. Here the CDR3 DNA reads TGCAGTGCTAGAGAGCCACAGGGAGGAATTGTTGGCAATCAGCCCCAGCATTTT.

This chain uses TRBV12-3 or TRBV12-4 with TRBJ1-1; no firm D call. Trimming shortened V by 7 bases and J by 6 bases, and 15 bases separated the two germline ends. The CDR3 extends over 13 amino acids. CDR3 nucleotide sequence: TGTGCCAGCACCCCGGGGTTATCCTCTGAAGCTTTCTTT. It is translated as CASTPGLSSEAFF.

This clonotype was counted a single time. This chain uses TRBV27 with TRBJ2-7; D may match TRBD1 or TRBD2 (5 bases each). The CDR3 has 12 residues. Germline V gene sequence: CDR1 MNHEY, CDR2 SMNVEV (reference sequence). Trimming cost V 10 bases and J 2 bases, with 12 bases left between them. CDR3 nucleotides: TGTGCCAAACCGGGGCTGCCCTACGAGCAGTACTTC. It codes for CAKPGLPYEQYF.

The CDR3 bases are TGCGCCAGCAGCGCTAAGCGGGACAGGCTTCGCTCTGGGGCCAACGTCCTGACTTTC. Its translation: CASSAKRDRLRSGANVLTF. The genes are TRBV4-3 and TRBJ2-6; a weak D match, TRBD1 (8 bases). The V gene's germline CDR1 is LGHNA and CDR2 YSLEER. V was trimmed by 5 bases and J by 0 bases, leaving 20 bases between them. The CDR3 covers 19 residues.

This clonotype was observed once. V and J are TRBV6-5 and TRBJ2-1; D gene unclear. Germline V CDR1 and CDR2: MNHEY, SVGAGI. The length of the CDR3 is 14 residues. V lost 6 bases and J lost 7, with 16 bases in between. Here the CDR3 reads CASSKTSGRNEQFF. The CDR3 coding sequence is TGTGCCAGCAGCAAGACGTCTGGCAGAAATGAGCAGTTCTTC.

The chain couples TRBV29-1 to TRBJ2-1; TRBD1 matches at 8 bases. There are 12 residues in the CDR3. CDR1 is SQVTM and CDR2 is ANQGSEA in the germline V gene. Trimming took 3 bases from V and 9 from J; bases not matched to a gene: 4. The CDR3 spells CSVETGAVEQFF. CDR3 bases: TGCAGCGTTGAGACAGGGGCAGTTGAGCAGTTCTTC.

This clonotype was seen just once. J is TRBJ1-2 and V is TRBV4-3; D not certain. The CDR3 loop spans 14 amino acids. In germline, CDR1 is LGHNA, CDR2 YSLEER. Deletions cut 0 bases from V and 6 bases from J, with 11 bases between. In DNA form, the CDR3 reads TGCGCCAGCAGCCAAGATGCGTCGTGGGATGGCTACACCTTC. Protein: CASSQDASWDGYTF.

The chain employs TRBV29-1 and TRBJ2-1; D is ambiguous. Germline CDR1 is SQVTM and CDR2 is ANQGSEA. The V end was cut by 4 bases, the J end by 6 bases, with 13 bases between. The CDR3 consists of 13 residues. Written as DNA, the CDR3 is TGCAGCGTTGGGCAGGTCCACGGCAATGAGCAGTTCTTC. The encoded protein is CSVGQVHGNEQFF.